The clone carrying this TCR beta chain has just one count. The antigen is not known. Together with a sample-barcoded 5' primer, a J-beta primer mix was included in a second PCR lasting 7 to 11 cycles. Any given sample supplied a minimum of 2.5 million CDR3-containing paired-end reads. TCRdb redid the calling of the 5' RACE reads with MiXCR, one entry per CDR3 protein. The sample records roughly 700,000 distinct CDR3 sequences, about half being singletons. V shed 3 bases, J shed 0 bases, and the junction held 8 bases outside the gene matches. Germline loops: CDR1 SGHAT, CDR2 FQNNGV. The CDR3 runs 17 residues. These data belong to a study of blood T cells in healthy people across ages. Notes on the study in general: Higher diversity and more naive CD4+ cells were features of long-lived donors, compared to aged donors. The authors considered diversity estimates from one million T cells to be underestimates. A roughly linear fall in TCR beta diversity per million T cells was seen with increasing age.

The sequencing input was blood. This sequence was found in a woman aged 55-70 years in good health. The chain has TRBV11-2 and TRBJ2-1; 7 bases are a match to TRBD2. The CDR3: CASSLLLLAVSYNEQFF. CDR3 DNA sequence: TGTGCCAGCAGCTTGCTGCTCCTAGCGGTCTCCTACAATGAGCAGTTCTTC.